This TCR beta chain was identified during a study of T cells in Graves' hyperthyroidism and ophthalmopathy. This CDR3 is 16 amino acids long. V lost 6 bases and J 0 bases, leaving 16 bases between the germline ends. Germline values: CDR1 KGHDR, CDR2 SFDVKD. TCR beta CDR3 region amplification was performed from RNA transcripts. First-round RT-PCR with HTBI primers amplified the TCR CDR3 region. Using its own MiXCR run on the multiplex PCR reads, TCRdb lists one record per CDR3 protein. This sample has 400,000 or so distinct CDR3 sequences, with more than 14% found just once. In this sample, this clonotype turned up many times.

Specimen: blood. The chain employs TRBV24-1 and TRBJ1-1, with D unresolved. The origin of this receptor is a woman aged 25 to 39 with Graves' ophthalmopathy. The CDR3 region has the DNA TGTGCCACCAGTTCCCCAGGCTTCGGCTTGAACACTGAAGCTTTCTTT. It specifies CATSSPGFGLNTEAFF.